This T cell receptor beta chain emerged from a study of shared clonotypes between healthy human individuals (TCRdb year 2020). Turning to the overall study: Three men and two women, aged 18 to 49 years, made up the cohort. For each donor, three plates each were used for CD4 naive and CD4 memory, two plates were used for CD8 naive, and one plate was used for CD8 memory. Blood TCR repertoires of a handful of healthy adults were deeply sequenced to estimate repertoire size and the extent of clonotype sharing between individuals. Per donor, leukapheresis produced somewhere between about 0.94 and 9.5 billion PBMCs. Different laboratories and diverse techniques were used to prepare libraries and sequence TCR repertoires, to increase sequencing depth and limit assay-specific biases. On the study overall, not on this receptor specifically: Estimated clonotype richness was generally larger for naive than for memory subsets. Even with the large sequencing depth, rarefaction of the sorted-subset datasets indicated that sequencing was incomplete. Pairwise subsampling led to the expectation that sequencing depth would affect the degree of clonotype sharing among donors. Across four donors, approximately 5% of naive CD4, approximately 3.6% of naive CD8, approximately 2.5% of memory CD4, and 0.4% of memory CD8 clonotypes were shared. Compared with non-shared clonotypes, clonotypes shared by all four sorted-subset donors had higher generation probabilities. Because the study included a small number of donors, the genetic and exposure-history diversity represented was limited. Sampling was restricted to blood, and TCR repertoires in tissue are likely to differ from TCR repertoires in blood.

Using the deep immunoSEQ assay, multiplex PCR amplified TCR CDR3 regions from genomic DNA. For each cell subset, the extracted genomic DNA was distributed evenly across all wells of several immunoSEQ 96-well plates, and each plate served as one replicate. For sorted subsets, 150 to 250 ng of genomic DNA, equivalent to 30,000 or so T cell genomes, went into each replicate PCR. Purified libraries were measured with a Qubit 3.0 fluorometer, size-checked on a Bioanalyzer 2100, and measured again with the KAPA Library Quantification kit. Every immunoSEQ 96-well plate was sequenced on a dedicated single-read 150-cycle Illumina NextSeq 550 flow cell. For the original study's pipeline: Because the immunoSEQ output held only junctional sequences and lacked quality scores, the filtering could not match the filtering applied to full-length reads. To assign V/J genes and CDR3, sequences were annotated using PyIR, a Python wrapper for IgBLAST v1.9, with IMGT germline references. Reads with weak V/J assignments (E-value above 1e-6), missing CDR3, stop codons, out-of-frame junctions, or ambiguous translated residues were removed. A V3J clonotype was defined by an identical inferred V gene, J gene, and CDR3 amino acid sequence. Percentage overlap between repertoires was calculated by dividing the number of shared unique clonotypes by the size of the smaller repertoire. Three approaches were used to assess repertoire richness: RTK rarefaction, the Chao1 estimator, and Recon v2.1 estimates of unobserved clonotypes. Generation probabilities for all TCRbeta clonotypes obtained by the gDNA method from a few donors were computed using OLGA. TCRdb took this table from immuneACCESS and kept in-frame rearrangements with V and J called. Such tables lack part of the clones; where checked against another copy, unresolved V genes explain under half of the gap, and the rest is unexplained. V and J calls and clone size are those listed in that table; D and trimming were worked out from the DNA. The sample table shows about a million clones, and 75% are seen once. The ten top clones hold approximately 1.5% of the sample.

From the cysteine through the phenylalanine, the CDR3 covers 16 amino acids. The read is trimmed to its CDR3 DNA, 48 bases read in frame from base 1. Trimmed from V: 3 bases; trimmed from J: 1 base; junction bases lacking a gene match: 4. Reading the germline V gene gives CDR1 WSHSY and CDR2 SAAADI. Note on this clone: This clone's antigen is unknown. Base qualities were left out, and no much larger clone turns up one base away.

Healthy HIV-negative adults with no recently reported acute infections or vaccinations were included as donors. Every donor was a Caucasian adult residing in Nashville, Tennessee, USA. Magnetic negative selection was used to enrich CD4+ T cells, after which naive cells were positively selected on CD45RA and the negative fraction became the memory subset. After blood collection by leukapheresis, PBMCs were isolated using Ficoll-Histopaque density gradient centrifugation and then cryopreserved in the vapor phase of liquid nitrogen. Purity and quantity of every magnetically sorted T cell population were checked by analytical flow cytometry. From each sorted fraction, genomic DNA was isolated and quantified by UV absorbance on a Nanodrop 2000c.

The chain uses TRBV10-2 and TRBJ1-1, with 11 middle bases fitting TRBD1. The clonotype was recovered from a young man in good health. The sequenced material came from memory CD4+ T cells sorted from blood. Interpreted using the paper, the cell subset or site label stands for: CD45RA-negative fraction. The CDR3 reads as follows: CASSDRDRGANTEAFF. The base sequence is TGCGCCAGCAGTGATAGGGACAGGGGGGCGAACACTGAAGCTTTCTTT.